The clone carrying this T cell receptor beta chain was seen a few times. Clones were sequenced by immunoSEQ multiplex PCR, and TCRdb holds only the in-frame ones, with some missing. Of about 200,000 clones in the sample, approximately 88% were seen once. The sample comes from a study of blood T cell repertoires in COVID-19. In the study overall: T cells, B-cell-depleted T cells, or PBMCs supplied cDNA or gDNA.

There are 19 residues in the CDR3. The ends lost 0 bases at V and 0 bases at J; junction bases unmatched: 11. Per the germline V gene, CDR1 is LGHDT and CDR2 is YNNKEL (reference sequence). The cohort comprised adults aged 18 to 89 years residing in some 24 US areas. The sequencing sample was made of PBMCs or T cells enriched from blood (not recorded which). This sequence joins TRBV3-1 (or the pseudogene TRBV3-2) and TRBJ1-1; 9 positions agree with TRBD1. The sequence was collected from a woman between 18 and 29 years old who had recovered from COVID-19. Written as DNA, the CDR3 is TGTGCCAGCAGCCAAGATCTGGCGTGGACAGGGGCCATGAACACTGAAGCTTTCTTT. Translation gives CASSQDLAWTGAMNTEAFF.